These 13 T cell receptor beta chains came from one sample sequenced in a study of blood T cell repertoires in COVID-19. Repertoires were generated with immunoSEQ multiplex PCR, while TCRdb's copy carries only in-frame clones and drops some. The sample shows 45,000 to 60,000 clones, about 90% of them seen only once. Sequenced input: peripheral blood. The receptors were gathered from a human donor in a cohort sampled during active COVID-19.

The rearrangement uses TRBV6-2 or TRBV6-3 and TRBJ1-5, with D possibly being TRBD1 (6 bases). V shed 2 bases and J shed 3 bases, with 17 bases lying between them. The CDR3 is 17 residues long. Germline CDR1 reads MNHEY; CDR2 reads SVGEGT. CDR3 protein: CASSYPKQGPDNQPQHF. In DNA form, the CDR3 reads TGTGCCAGCAGTTACCCTAAACAGGGACCCGACAATCAGCCCCAGCATTTT.

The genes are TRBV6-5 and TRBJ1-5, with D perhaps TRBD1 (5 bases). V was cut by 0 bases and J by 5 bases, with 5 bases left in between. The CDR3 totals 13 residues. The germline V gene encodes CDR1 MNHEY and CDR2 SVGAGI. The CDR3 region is CASSYSGDQPQHF. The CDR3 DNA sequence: TGTGCCAGCAGTTACTCAGGGGATCAGCCCCAGCATTTT.

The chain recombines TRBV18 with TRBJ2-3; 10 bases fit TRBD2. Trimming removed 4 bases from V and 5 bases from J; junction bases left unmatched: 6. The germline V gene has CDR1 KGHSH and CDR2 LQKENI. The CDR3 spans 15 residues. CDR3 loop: CASSLASGSGDTQYF. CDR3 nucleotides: TGTGCCAGCTCACTGGCTAGCGGGAGTGGAGATACGCAGTATTTT.

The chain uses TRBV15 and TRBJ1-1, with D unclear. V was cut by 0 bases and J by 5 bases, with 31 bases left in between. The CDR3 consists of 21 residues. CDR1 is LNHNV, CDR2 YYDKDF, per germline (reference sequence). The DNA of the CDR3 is TGTGCCACCAGCAGAGATCCCCTAGGGAGTTTAACTCTGTTCGGAAGAACTGAAGCTTTCTTT. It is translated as CATSRDPLGSLTLFGRTEAFF.

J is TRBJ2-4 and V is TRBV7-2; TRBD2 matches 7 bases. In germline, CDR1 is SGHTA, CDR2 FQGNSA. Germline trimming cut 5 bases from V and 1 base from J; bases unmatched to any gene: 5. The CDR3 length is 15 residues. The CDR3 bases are TGTGCCAGCAGCCCTAGGACTAGGGCCAAAAACATTCAGTACTTC. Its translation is CASSPRTRAKNIQYF.

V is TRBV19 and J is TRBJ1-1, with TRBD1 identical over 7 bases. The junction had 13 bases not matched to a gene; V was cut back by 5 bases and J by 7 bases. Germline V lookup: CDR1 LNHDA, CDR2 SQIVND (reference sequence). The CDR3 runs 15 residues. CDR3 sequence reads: CASSPVARGRIEAFF. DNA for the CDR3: TGTGCCAGTAGTCCGGTGGCTAGGGGGCGGATTGAAGCTTTCTTT.

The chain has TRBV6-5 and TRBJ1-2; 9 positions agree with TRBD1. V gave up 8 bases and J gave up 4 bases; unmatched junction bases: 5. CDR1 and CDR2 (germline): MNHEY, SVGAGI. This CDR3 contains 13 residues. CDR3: CASGGQGGYGYTF. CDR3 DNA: TGTGCCAGCGGGGGACAGGGCGGCTATGGCTACACCTTC.

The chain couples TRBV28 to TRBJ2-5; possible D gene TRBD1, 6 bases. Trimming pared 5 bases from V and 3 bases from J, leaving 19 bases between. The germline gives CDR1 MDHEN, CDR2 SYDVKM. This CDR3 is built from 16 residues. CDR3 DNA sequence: TGTGCCAGCAGTGCACCACTGGGTAGGGGGAAAGAGACCCAGTACTTC. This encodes CASSAPLGRGKETQYF. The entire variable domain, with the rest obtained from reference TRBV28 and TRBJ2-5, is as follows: DVKVTQSSRYLVKRTGEKVFLECVQDMDHENMFWYRQDPGLGLRLIYFSYDVKMKEKGDIPEGYSVSREKKERFSLILESASTNQTSMYLCASSAPLGRGKETQYFGPGTRLLVL.

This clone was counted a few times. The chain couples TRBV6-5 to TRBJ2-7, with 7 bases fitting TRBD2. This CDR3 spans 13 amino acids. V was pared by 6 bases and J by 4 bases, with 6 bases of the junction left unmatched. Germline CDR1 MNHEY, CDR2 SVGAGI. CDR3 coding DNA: TGTGCCAGCAGGTTGGGAGGGGATTACGAGCAGTACTTC. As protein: CASRLGGDYEQYF.

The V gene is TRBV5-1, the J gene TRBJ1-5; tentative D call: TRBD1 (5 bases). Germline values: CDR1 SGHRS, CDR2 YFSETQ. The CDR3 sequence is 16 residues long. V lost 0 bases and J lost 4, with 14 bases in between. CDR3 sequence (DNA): TGCGCCAGCAGCTTGGACCCGACGGGGGAGAATCAGCCCCAGCATTTT. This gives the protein CASSLDPTGENQPQHF.

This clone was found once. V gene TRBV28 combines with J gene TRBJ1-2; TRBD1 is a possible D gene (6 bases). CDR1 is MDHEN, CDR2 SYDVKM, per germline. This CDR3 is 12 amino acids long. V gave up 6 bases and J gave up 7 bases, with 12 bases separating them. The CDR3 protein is CASSRGFGGYTF. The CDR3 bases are TGTGCCAGCAGCAGGGGATTTGGTGGCTACACCTTC.

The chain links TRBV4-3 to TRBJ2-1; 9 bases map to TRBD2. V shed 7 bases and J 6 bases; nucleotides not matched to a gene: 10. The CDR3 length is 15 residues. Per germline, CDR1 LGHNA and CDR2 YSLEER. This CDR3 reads CASKLSLAGINEQFF. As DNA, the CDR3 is TGCGCCAGCAAACTTAGTCTAGCGGGGATCAATGAGCAGTTCTTC.

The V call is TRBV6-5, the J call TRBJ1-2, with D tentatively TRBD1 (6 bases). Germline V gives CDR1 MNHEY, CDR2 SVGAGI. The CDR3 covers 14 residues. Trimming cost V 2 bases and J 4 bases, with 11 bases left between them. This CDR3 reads CASSYQQGPYGYTF. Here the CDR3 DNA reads TGTGCCAGCAGTTACCAGCAGGGGCCCTATGGCTACACCTTC.